The clone carrying this T cell receptor beta chain was detected a few times. Its antigen is not known. The data are from a study of cytomegalovirus exposure and HLA in healthy donors. General study findings and limits: Generally TCR sequences proved uncommon, though certain public TCRs appeared in numerous donors. Reports indicated that the classifier achieved high specificity and sensitivity in diagnosing cytomegalovirus status. There were 150 or so TCR beta chains listed as cytomegalovirus-associated.

The donors were members of the 120-subject validation cohort (separate from the roughly 700-subject first cohort). Method: immunoSEQ multiplex PCR; TCRdb's copy keeps in-frame clones and lacks some. The repertoire consists of 220,000 or so clones, with around 78% occurring once and the leading ten covering roughly 5.5%. The V gene's germline CDR1 is MGHRA and CDR2 YSYEKL. This CDR3 is 13 amino acids long. Trimming removed 3 bases at V and 0 bases at J, with 5 bases between. The TCR comes from a woman younger than 30 in good health and CMV-seronegative. The sequenced sample consisted of PBMCs. V is TRBV4-1 and J is TRBJ1-1; D not certain. The CDR3 loop reads CASSHPLNTEAFF. The CDR3 DNA reads TGCGCCAGCAGCCACCCCCTGAACACTGAAGCTTTCTTT.